This TCR beta chain was retrieved from a study of response to subunit inactivated influenza vaccine. Findings and limits, study-wide: Authors suggested each seasonal flu vaccination may recruit only limited numbers of new T cells.

TCRdb recomputed calls from the RT-PCR reads with MiXCR, one row per CDR3 protein. In the table there are under 550,000 distinct CDR3 sequences, approximately 7.2% of which are singletons. Comment on this clonotype: Its antigen is as yet unknown.

V was clipped by 9 bases and J by 0 bases; unmatched bases: 7. This CDR3 has 15 residues. Germline V gene data show CDR1 as KGHDR and CDR2 as SFDVKD. The clonotype was recovered from a man in his fifties or sixties who received an inactivated influenza vaccine. The chain carries TRBV24-1 and TRBJ2-1, with 7 positions matching TRBD2. Specimen: PBMCs from blood, collected about 23 months after vaccination. CDR3 sequence (DNA): TGTGCCACCGCGGGGGACTACAGCTCCTACAATGAGCAGTTCTTC. This gives the protein CATAGDYSSYNEQFF.